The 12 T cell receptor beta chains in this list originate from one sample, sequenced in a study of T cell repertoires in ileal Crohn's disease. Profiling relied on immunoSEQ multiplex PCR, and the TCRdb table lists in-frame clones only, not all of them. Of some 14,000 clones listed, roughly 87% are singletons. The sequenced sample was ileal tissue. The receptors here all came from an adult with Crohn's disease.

The CDR3 nucleotides are TGTGCCAGCAGTTACTCGGCGGGAAACACTGAAGCTTTCTTT. Residues: CASSYSAGNTEAFF. The chain has TRBV6-5 and TRBJ1-1, with no clear D. Germline V gene lookup returns CDR1 MNHEY and CDR2 SVGAGI. The CDR3 contains 14 residues. Between the trimmed V and J ends, which lost 0 bases and 2 bases, there was a span of 7 bases.

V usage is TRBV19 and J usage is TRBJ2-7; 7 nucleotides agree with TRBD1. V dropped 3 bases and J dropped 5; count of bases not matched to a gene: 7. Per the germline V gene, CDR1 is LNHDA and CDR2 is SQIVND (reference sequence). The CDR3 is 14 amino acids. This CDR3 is CASSMRTGPDEQYF. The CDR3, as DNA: TGTGCCAGTAGTATGCGGACAGGACCCGACGAGCAGTACTTC.

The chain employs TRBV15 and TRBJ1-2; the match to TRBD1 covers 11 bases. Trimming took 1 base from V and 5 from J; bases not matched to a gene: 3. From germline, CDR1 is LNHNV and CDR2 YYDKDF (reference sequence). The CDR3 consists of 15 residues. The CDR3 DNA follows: TGTGCCACCAGCAGAGCGGACAGGGGGCAGTATGGCTACACCTTC. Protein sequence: CATSRADRGQYGYTF.

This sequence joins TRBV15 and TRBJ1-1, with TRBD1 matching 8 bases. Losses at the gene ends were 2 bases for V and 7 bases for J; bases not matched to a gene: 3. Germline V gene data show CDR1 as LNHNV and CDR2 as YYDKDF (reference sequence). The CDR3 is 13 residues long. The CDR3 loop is CATSRRGQGEAFF. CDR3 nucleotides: TGTGCCACCAGCAGACGTGGACAGGGTGAAGCTTTCTTT. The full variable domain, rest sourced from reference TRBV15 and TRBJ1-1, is DAMVIQNPRYQVTQFGKPVTLSCSQTLNHNVMYWYQQKSSQAPKLLFHYYDKDFNNEADTPDNFQSRRPNTSFCFLDIRSPGLGDTAMYLCATSRRGQGEAFFGQGTRLTVV.

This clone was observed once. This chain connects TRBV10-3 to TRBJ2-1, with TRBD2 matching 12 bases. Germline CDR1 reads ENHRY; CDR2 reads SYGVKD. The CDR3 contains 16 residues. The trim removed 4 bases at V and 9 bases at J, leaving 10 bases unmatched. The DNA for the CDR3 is TGTGCCATCAGTGCAGGACTAGCGGGGCATCTTGGTGAGCAGTTCTTC. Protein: CAISAGLAGHLGEQFF.

CDR3 sequence reads: CASSTGNEQYF. CDR3 in DNA: TGTGCCAGCAGTACAGGGAACGAGCAGTACTTC. This sequence joins TRBV27 and TRBJ2-7; D possibly corresponds to TRBD1 (6 bases). Trimming pared 5 bases from V and 5 bases from J, leaving 7 bases between. The CDR3 sequence is 11 residues long. Germline V gene sequence: CDR1 MNHEY, CDR2 SMNVEV (reference sequence).

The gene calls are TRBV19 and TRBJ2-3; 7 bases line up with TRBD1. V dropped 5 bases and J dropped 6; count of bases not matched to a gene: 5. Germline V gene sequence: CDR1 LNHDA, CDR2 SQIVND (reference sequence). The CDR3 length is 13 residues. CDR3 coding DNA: TGTGCCAGTAGTTCGGACAGGCAGGATACGCAGTATTTT. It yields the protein CASSSDRQDTQYF.

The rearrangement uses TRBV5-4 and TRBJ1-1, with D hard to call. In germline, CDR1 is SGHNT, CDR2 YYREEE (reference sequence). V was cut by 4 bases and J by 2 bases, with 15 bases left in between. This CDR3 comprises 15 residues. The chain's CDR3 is CASSLNMVLNTEAFF. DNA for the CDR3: TGTGCCAGCAGCCTAAATATGGTTTTAAACACTGAAGCTTTCTTT.

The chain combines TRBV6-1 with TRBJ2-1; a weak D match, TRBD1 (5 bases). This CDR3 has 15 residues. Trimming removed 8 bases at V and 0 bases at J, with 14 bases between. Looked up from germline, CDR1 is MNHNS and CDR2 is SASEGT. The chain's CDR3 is CASLDSPSSYNEQFF. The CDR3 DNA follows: TGTGCCAGCCTCGACAGTCCGAGCTCCTACAATGAGCAGTTCTTC.

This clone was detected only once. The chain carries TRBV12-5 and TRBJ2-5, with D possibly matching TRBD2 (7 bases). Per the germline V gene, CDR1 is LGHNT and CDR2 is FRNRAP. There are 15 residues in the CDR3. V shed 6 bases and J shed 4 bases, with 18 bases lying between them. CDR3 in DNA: TGTGCTAGTGGCCCCGAGGGGGAGGGTCGAGAGACCCAGTACTTC. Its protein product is CASGPEGEGRETQYF. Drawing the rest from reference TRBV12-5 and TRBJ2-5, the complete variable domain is DARVTQTPRHKVTEMGQEVTMRCQPILGHNTVFWYRQTMMQGLELLAYFRNRAPLDDSGMPKDRFSAEMPDATLATLKIQPSEPRDSAVYFCASGPEGEGRETQYFGPGTRLLVL.

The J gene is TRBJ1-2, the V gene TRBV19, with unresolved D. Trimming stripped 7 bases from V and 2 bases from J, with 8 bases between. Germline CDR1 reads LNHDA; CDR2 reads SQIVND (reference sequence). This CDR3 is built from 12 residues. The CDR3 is CASNLQNYGYTF. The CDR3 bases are TGTGCCAGTAATCTACAGAACTATGGCTACACCTTC.

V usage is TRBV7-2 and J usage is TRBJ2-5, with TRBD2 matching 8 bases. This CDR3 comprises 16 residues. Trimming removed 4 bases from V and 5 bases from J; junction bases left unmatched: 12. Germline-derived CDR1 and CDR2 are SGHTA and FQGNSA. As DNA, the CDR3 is TGTGCCAGCAGCTCCGGGAGGGACTTCTCGGGGGAGACCCAGTACTTC. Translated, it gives CASSSGRDFSGETQYF.